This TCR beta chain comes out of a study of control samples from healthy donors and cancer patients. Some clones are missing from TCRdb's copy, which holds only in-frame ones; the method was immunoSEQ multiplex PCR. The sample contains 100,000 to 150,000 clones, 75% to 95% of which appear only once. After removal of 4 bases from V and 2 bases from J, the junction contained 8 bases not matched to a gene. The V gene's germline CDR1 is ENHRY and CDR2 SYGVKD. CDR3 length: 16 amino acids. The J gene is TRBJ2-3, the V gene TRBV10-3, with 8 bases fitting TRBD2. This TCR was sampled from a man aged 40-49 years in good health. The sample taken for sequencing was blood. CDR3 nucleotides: TGTGCCATCAGTGTGCAGAGCGGGGGCATCACAGATACGCAGTATTTT. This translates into CAISVQSGGITDTQYF.